This T cell receptor beta chain was captured in a study of blood T cell repertoires in COVID-19. The overall study: The origin of the acute and convalescent COVID-19 samples was the United States, Italy and Spain.

Sequencing used immunoSEQ multiplex PCR; TCRdb keeps in-frame clones, though not all of them. The repertoire holds about 200,000 clones, with 85% to 90% as singletons. The ends were cut back, 4 bases at V and 7 bases at J, with 11 bases in the middle. Looked up from germline, CDR1 is LGHDT and CDR2 is YNNKEL (reference sequence). The CDR3 covers 13 residues. Material for sequencing was peripheral blood. The origin of this receptor is an elderly man with acute or convalescent COVID-19. V is TRBV3-1 (or the pseudogene TRBV3-2) and J is TRBJ1-5, with D perhaps TRBD1 (5 bases). The CDR3 DNA follows: TGTGCCAGCAGCCCTTTCGACAGCCAGCCCCAGCATTTT. Protein product: CASSPFDSQPQHF.